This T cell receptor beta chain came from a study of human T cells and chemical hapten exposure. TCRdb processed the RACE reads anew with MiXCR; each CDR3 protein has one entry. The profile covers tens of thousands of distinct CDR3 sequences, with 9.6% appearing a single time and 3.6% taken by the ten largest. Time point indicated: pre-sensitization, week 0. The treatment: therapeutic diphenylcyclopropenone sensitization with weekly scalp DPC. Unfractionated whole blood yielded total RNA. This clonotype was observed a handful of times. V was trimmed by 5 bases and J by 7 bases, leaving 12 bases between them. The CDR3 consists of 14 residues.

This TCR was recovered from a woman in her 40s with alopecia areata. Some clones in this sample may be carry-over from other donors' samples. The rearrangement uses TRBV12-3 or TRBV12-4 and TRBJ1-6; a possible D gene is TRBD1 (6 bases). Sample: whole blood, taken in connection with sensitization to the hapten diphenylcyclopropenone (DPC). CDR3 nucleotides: TGTGCCAGCAGTGTAAGGGACACCAATTCACCCCTCCACTTT. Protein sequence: CASSVRDTNSPLHF.